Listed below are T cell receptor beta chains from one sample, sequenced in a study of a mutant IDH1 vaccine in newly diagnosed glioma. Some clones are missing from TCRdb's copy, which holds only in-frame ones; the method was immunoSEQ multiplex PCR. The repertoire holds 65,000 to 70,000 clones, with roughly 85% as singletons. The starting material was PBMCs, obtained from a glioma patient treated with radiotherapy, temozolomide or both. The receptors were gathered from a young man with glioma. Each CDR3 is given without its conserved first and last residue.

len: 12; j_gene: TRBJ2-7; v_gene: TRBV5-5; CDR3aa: ASSSQGRVDEQY
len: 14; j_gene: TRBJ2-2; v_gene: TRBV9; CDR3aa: ASSTRDSPNTGELF
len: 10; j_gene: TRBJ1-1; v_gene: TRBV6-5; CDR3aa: ASRRGSAEAF
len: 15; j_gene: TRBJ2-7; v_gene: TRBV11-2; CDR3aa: ASSPLGAGGPSHEQY
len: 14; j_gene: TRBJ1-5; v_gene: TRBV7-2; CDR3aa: ASSLWGFWSNQPQH
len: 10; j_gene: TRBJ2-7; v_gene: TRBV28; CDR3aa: ASSPLVYEQY
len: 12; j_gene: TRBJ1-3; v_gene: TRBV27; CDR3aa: ASSPGNQGNTIY
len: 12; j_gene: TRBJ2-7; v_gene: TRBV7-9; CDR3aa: ASSPHRSSYEQY
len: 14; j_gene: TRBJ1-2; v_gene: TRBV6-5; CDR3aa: ASSYQIGIQGEGYT
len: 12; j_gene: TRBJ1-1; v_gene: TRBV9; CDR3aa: ASSGGQGGTEAF
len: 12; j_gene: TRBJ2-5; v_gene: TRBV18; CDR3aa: ASSPRIRGETQY
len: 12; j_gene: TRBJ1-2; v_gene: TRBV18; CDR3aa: ASSSQDEGYGYT
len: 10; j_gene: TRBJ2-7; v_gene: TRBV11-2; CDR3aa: ASSSTPYEQY
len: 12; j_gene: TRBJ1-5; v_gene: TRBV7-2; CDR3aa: ASSLVFLGQPQH
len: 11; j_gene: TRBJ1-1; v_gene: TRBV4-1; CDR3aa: ASRLQVNTEAF
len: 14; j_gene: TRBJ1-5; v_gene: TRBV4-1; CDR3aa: ASSRVVILSNQPQH
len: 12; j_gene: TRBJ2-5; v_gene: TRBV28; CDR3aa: ASSLGGVPETQY
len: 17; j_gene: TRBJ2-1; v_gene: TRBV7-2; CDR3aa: ASSNLRTSGRAVYNEQF
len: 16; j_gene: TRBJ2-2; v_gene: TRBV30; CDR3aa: AWSVSPLDREYTGELF
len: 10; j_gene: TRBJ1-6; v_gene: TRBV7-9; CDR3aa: ASSLEGSPLH
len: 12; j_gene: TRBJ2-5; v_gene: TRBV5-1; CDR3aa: ASSSSTGSETQY
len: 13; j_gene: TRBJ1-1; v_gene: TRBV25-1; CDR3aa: ASSENTGAATEAF
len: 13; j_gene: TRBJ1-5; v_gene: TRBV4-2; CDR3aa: ASSQEAGRDQPQH
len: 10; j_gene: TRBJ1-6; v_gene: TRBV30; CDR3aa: AYRDSSSPLH
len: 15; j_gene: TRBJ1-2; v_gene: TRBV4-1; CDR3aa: ASSRPQGVIANYGYT
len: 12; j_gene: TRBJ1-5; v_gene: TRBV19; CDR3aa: ASTPTGGHQPQH
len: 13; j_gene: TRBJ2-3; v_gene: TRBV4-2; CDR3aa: ASSQQGASTDTQY
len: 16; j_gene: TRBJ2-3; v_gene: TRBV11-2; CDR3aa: ASSLTGGRPFASDTQY
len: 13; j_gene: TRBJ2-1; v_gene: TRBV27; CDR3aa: ASSPLAGAYNEQF
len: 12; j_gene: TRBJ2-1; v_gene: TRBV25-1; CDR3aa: ASSAGVSYNEQF
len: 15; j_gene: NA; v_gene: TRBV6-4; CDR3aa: ASSEPGTGYFDYEQY
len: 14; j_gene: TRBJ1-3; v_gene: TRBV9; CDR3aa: ASSVAKADSGNTIY
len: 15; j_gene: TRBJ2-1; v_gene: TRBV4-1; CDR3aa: ASSQEGSGGGSNEQF
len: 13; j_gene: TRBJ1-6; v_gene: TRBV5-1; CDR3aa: ASSLGVGFDSPLH
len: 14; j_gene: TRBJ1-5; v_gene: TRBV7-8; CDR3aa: ASSLEAGYSNQPQH
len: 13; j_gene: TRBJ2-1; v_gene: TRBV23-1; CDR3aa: ASSQWQFSYNEQF
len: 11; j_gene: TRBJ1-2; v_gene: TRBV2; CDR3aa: ASTRDRGRGYT
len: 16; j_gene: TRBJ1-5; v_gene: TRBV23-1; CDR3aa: ASSLWTGEMASNQPQH
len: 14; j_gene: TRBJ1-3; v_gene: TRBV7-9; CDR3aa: ASSLLWGSSGNTIY
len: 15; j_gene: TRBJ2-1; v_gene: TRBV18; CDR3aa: ASSPPSQVGAYNEQF
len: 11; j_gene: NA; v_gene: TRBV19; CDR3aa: ASSSGQKYEQY
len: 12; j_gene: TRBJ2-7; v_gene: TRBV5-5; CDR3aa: ASSFRGSSYEQY
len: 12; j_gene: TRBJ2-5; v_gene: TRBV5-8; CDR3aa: ASRGAPEWETQY
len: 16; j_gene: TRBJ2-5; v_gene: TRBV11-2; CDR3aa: ASSLVAGLGGGQETQY
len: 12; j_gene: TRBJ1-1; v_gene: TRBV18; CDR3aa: ASSHRQGTTEAF
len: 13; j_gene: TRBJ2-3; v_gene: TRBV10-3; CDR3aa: AISQGGLEWDTQY
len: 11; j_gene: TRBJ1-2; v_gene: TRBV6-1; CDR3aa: ASTGASAYGYT
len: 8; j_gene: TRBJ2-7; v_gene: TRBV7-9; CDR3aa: ASSLVEQY
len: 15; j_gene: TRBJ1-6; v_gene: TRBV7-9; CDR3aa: ASSLSGRGSYNSPLH
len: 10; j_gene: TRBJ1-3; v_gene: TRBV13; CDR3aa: ASSPRGNTIY
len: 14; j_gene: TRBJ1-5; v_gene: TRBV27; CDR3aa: ASSLSGGGRGQPQH
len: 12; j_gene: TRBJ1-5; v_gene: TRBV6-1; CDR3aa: ASSEDRGPSPQH
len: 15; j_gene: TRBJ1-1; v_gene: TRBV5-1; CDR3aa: ASSPRDRSTRDTEAF
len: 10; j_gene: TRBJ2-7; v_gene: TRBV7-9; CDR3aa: ASSGRDIEQY
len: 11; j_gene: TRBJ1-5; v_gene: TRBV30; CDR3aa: AWSVADNQPQH
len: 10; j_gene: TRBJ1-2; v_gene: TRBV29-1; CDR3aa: SVTGVDYGYT
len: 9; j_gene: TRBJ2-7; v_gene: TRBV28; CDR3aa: ASSLNYEQY
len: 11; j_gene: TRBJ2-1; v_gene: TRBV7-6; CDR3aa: ASSFNSEGEQF
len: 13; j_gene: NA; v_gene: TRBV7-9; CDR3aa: ASSITAGTSYEQY